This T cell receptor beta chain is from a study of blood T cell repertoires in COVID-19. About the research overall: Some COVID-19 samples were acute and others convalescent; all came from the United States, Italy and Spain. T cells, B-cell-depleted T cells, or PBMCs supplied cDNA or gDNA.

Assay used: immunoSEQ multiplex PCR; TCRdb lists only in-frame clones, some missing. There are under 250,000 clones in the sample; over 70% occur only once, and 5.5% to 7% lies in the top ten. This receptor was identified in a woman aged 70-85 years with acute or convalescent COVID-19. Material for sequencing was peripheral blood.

DNA for the CDR3: TGTGCCACCAGTGATGGGGCCTCCATGAACACTGAAGCTTTCTTT. Translated, it gives CATSDGASMNTEAFF. The chain carries TRBV24-1 and TRBJ1-1; a possible D gene is TRBD1 (5 bases). This CDR3 is built from 15 residues. Trimming shortened V by 3 bases and J by 0 bases, and 10 bases separated the two germline ends. CDR1 and CDR2 from the germline V gene are KGHDR and SFDVKD.